The clone carrying this T cell receptor beta chain was counted only a few times. Healthy control participants comprised blood bank volunteers in Maryland, USA. The unsorted libraries were prepared from 2 million PBMCs (stored at -80 C). Trimming cost V 8 bases and J 3 bases, with 15 bases left between them. Germline V gene sequence: CDR1 MNHEY, CDR2 SMNVEV (reference sequence). CDR3 length: 14 residues. 5'RACE with 10-nucleotide random UMIs produced the cDNA. TCRdb passed the 5' RACE reads through MiXCR, listing each CDR3 protein once. The sample yields about 79,000 distinct CDR3 sequences, 11% to 15% seen once. This entry belongs to a study of neurological immune-mediated disorders.

The rearrangement uses TRBV27 and TRBJ2-3; D is tentatively TRBD1 or TRBD2 (6 bases each). The sample was PBMCs. This receptor was identified in a woman in her forties or fifties in good health. CDR3 nucleotide sequence: TGTGCCAGCTGGAGGGGGGCAAGGACAGATACGCAGTATTTT. Translated, it gives CASWRGARTDTQYF.